This entry lists 8 T cell receptor beta chains sequenced from one sample in a study of T cell responses to AZD1222 COVID-19 vaccine. Using immunoSEQ multiplex PCR, the repertoire was profiled, and TCRdb retains in-frame clones only, with some absent. The data contain approximately 180,000 clones, more than 75% of them singletons. The sequencing here drew on peripheral blood, taken 28 days after the second AZD1222 dose. The receptors here all came from an adult who received the AZD1222 COVID-19 vaccine.

The genes are TRBV16 and TRBJ2-7; 9 positions agree with TRBD2. From germline, CDR1 is KGHSY and CDR2 FQNENV. The CDR3 runs 16 residues. V dropped 2 bases and J dropped 5; count of bases not matched to a gene: 10. This CDR3 reads CASSQLGGGAKNEQYF. Here the CDR3 DNA reads TGTGCCAGCAGCCAACTCGGCGGGGGGGCAAAGAACGAGCAGTACTTC. The complete variable domain, with remaining parts taken from reference TRBV16 and TRBJ2-7, reads GEEVAQTPKHLVRGEGQKAKLYCAPIKGHSYVFWYQQVLKNEFKFLISFQNENVFDETGMPKERFSAKCLPNSPCSLEIQATKLEDSAVYFCASSQLGGGAKNEQYFGPGTRLTVT.

The gene calls are TRBV19 and TRBJ2-3, with 12 bases identical to TRBD2. The V gene's germline CDR1 is LNHDA and CDR2 SQIVND (reference sequence). J was trimmed by 6 bases and V by 1 base; bases with no gene match: 8. CDR3 length: 17 amino acids. CDR3 sequence reads: CASSIGGLAGFPDTQYF. CDR3 in DNA: TGTGCCAGTAGTATAGGAGGACTAGCGGGGTTCCCGGATACGCAGTATTTT.

V and J are TRBV4-1 and TRBJ2-5; D uncertain. CDR1 MGHRA and CDR2 YSYEKL come from the germline V gene. This CDR3 spans 13 amino acids. The ends were cut back, 4 bases at V and 2 bases at J, with 8 bases in the middle. The CDR3 is CASSRGPQETQYF. In nucleotides, the CDR3 is TGCGCCAGCAGCCGGGGTCCACAAGAGACCCAGTACTTC.

The chain carries TRBV30 and TRBJ2-1, with unresolved D. This CDR3 is built from 15 residues. Trimming cost V 0 bases and J 0 bases, with 9 bases left between them. The germline CDR1 and CDR2 sequences are GTSNPN and SVGIG (reference sequence). The CDR3 is CAWSVITYSYNEQFF. The CDR3 DNA is TGTGCCTGGAGTGTAATTACTTACTCCTACAATGAGCAGTTCTTC.

The chain has TRBV5-1 and TRBJ2-7, with D unresolved. Trimming pared 5 bases from V and 2 bases from J, leaving 14 bases between. This CDR3 has 14 residues. CDR1 SGHRS and CDR2 YFSETQ come from the germline V gene. CDR3 nucleotides: TGCGCCAGCAGACGAACTTACTCTACCTACGAGCAGTACTTC. Encoded protein: CASRRTYSTYEQYF.

This sequence joins TRBV5-4 and TRBJ1-4; possibly TRBD1 for D (6 bases). CDR1 is SGHNT and CDR2 is YYREEE in the germline V gene (reference sequence). This CDR3 is 14 amino acids long. V was trimmed by 3 bases and J by 8 bases, leaving 14 bases between them. The CDR3 DNA is TGTGCCAGCAGCTCGGATCAGGGGCGGGAAAAACTGTTTTTT. Its translation: CASSSDQGREKLFF.

The chain carries TRBV4-2 and TRBJ1-1; 9 bases align to TRBD1. From germline, CDR1 is LGHNA and CDR2 YNFKEQ. This CDR3 is 14 amino acids long. V lost 1 base to trimming and J lost 8 bases; unmatched junction nucleotides: 5. The CDR3 DNA is TGTGCCAGCAGCCAAGTTTCGGACAGGGGAGAAGCTTTCTTT. It encodes CASSQVSDRGEAFF.

The chain couples TRBV10-3 to TRBJ1-1, with D possibly matching TRBD1 (5 bases). V lost 1 base, J lost 1 base, and 10 bases lay in between. Germline CDR1 is ENHRY and CDR2 is SYGVKD. CDR3 size: 15 residues. CDR3 residues: CAISEYGGSNTEAFF. The CDR3 bases are TGTGCCATCAGTGAGTATGGGGGGTCGAACACTGAAGCTTTCTTT.